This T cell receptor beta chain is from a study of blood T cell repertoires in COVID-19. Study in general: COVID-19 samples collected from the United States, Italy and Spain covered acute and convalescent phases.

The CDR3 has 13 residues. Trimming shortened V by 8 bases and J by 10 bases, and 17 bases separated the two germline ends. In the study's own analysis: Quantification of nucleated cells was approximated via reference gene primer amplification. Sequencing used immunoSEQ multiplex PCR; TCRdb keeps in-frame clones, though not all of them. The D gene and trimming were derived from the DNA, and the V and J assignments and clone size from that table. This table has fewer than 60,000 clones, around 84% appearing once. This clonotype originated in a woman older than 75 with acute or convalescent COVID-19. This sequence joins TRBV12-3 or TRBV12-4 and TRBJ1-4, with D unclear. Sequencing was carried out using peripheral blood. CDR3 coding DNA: TGTGCCAGCGCCCCGACGGGGTTCGGAAAACTGTTTTTT. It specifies CASAPTGFGKLFF.